This TCR beta chain was recovered during a study of Ad26.COV2.S vaccination and SARS-CoV-2 variants. For the study at large: The trial was COV1001 and the donor's arm was Ad26.COV2.S. Ad26.COV2.S was injected intramuscularly once or twice, 56 days apart.

Trimming removed 2 bases from V and 4 bases from J, with 11 bases in between. Germline V gene lookup returns CDR1 SGHVS and CDR2 FNYEAQ. The CDR3 runs to 14 residues. TCRdb's table, derived via immunoSEQ multiplex PCR, lists solely in-frame clones and lacks some. Here the sample spans roughly 510,000 clones, 87% being singletons. Treatment indicated: around 19 received Ad26.COV2.S at low or high dose, single or two shots; several received placebo; per-sample allocation not given. Sampling was done on day 63 after the first vaccine or placebo injection. In Boston, the donor was an adult between 18-55 years of age.

V usage is TRBV7-6 and J usage is TRBJ1-2; a weak D match, TRBD1 (5 bases). The sample in question was peripheral blood, obtained in a trial of Ad26.COV2.S vaccine versus placebo. The sequence was obtained from a person aged 18-65 years who received the Ad26.COV2.S COVID-19 vaccine or a placebo. The CDR3 DNA follows: TGTGCCAGCAGCTTACAAGGGGACGGCTATGGCTACACCTTC. This encodes CASSLQGDGYGYTF.